This entry is about one TCR beta chain. CDR1 and CDR2 (germline): SGDLS, YYNGEE. With 0 bases removed from V and 5 bases from J, the gap between germline ends came to 13 bases. The CDR3 has 15 residues. These data come from a study of T cell clones after liver transplantation. Generated by immunoSEQ multiplex PCR, the TCRdb table keeps only in-frame clones and is missing some. The data contain around 75,000 clones, roughly 80% of them singletons. The sample here was CD4+ T cells from blood, taken about 50 months after liver transplant. The receptor was isolated from a human patient who received a liver transplant. Among the T cells, some may be from the graft donor. V and J are TRBV9 and TRBJ2-3; D possibly corresponds to TRBD2 (7 bases). This CDR3 reads CASSVAGGLGDTQYF. As DNA, the CDR3 is TGTGCCAGCAGCGTAGCCGGGGGGCTTGGAGATACGCAGTATTTT.